A selection of T cell receptor beta chains follows, all from one sample in a study of blood T cells in healthy people across ages. From the 5' RACE reads, TCRdb called clonotypes with MiXCR, one entry per CDR3 protein. The profile covers about 1.4 million distinct CDR3 sequences, with almost 60% appearing a single time and roughly 7% taken by the ten largest. Specimen: blood. Source of these receptors: a young man in good health. Both conserved end residues are part of each CDR3. D genes are given only for firm matches. Only part of the rows carry a size: once, few, many, or a class if the clone is expanded.

>TRBJ2-1|TRBV6-6|13|few|.
TGTGCCAGTAAGTTGCCCCAAGGTGATGAGCAGTTCTTC
CASKLPQGDEQFF
>TRBJ2-7|TRBV20-1|11|.|.
TGCAGTGCTAGAAAGCGTTACGAGCAGTACTTC
CSARKRYEQYF
>TRBJ2-3|TRBV5-5|14|.|TRBD2
TGTGCCAGCATCCCCTTGGTGGCGGGAGTGATGCAGTATTTT
CASIPLVAGVMQYF
>TRBJ2-7|TRBV7-7|17|.|.
TGTGCCAGCAGCTTGCTTCCCGGGAGCTTGAGATACAATGAGCAGTACTTC
CASSLLPGSLRYNEQYF
>TRBJ2-5|TRBV3-1|17|.|.
TGTGCCAGCAGCCTGGGGCTTGGGGGCCCGTACCAAGAGACCCAGTACTTC
CASSLGLGGPYQETQYF
>TRBJ1-6|TRBV15|15|.|.
TGTGCCACCAGCACGCAGGTTGACGGAAATTCACCCCTCCACTTT
CATSTQVDGNSPLHF
>TRBJ2-7|TRBV20-1|15|few|.
TGCAGTGCTAGAGATCTTCGAATAGCAGTGTACGAGCAGTACTTC
CSARDLRIAVYEQYF
>TRBJ2-4|TRBV28|13|.|.
TGTGCCAGCAGCACCTGGGACACAAACATTCAGTACTTC
CASSTWDTNIQYF
>TRBJ1-4|TRBV20-1|16|.|.
TGCGGTGCTAGAGGAGCTAGCGGACAGTCGAATGAAAAACTGTTTTTT
CGARGASGQSNEKLFF
>TRBJ2-1|TRBV5-5|14|.|.
TGTGCCAGCAGAGAGACAGCCGGAACCTACGAGCAGTTCTTC
CASRETAGTYEQFF
>TRBJ2-1|TRBV27|14|.|TRBD2
TGTGCCAGCACCTTGAGCGGGGCCTACAATGAGCAGTTCTTC
CASTLSGAYNEQFF
>TRBJ2-7|TRBV27|14|.|.
TGTGCCAGCAGTTTACGGGGGTCGCACGGCGAGCAGTACTTC
CASSLRGSHGEQYF
>TRBJ2-5|TRBV7-2|16|.|TRBD2
TGTGCCAGCAGCTTAAGTATAGCGGGAGTCCAAGAGACCCAGTACTTC
CASSLSIAGVQETQYF
>TRBJ2-7|TRBV20-1|16|.|.
TGCAGTGCTAGAGATGGGGGTAGCGGATTGAATTACGAGCAGTACTTC
CSARDGGSGLNYEQYF
>TRBJ2-4|TRBV12-3/TRBV12-4|15|.|TRBD1
TGTGCCAGCACTAACGGCGGGACAGGGGGAAACATTCAGTACTTC
CASTNGGTGGNIQYF
>TRBJ1-1|TRBV7-9|15|few|TRBD1
TGTGCCAGCAGCTTAGTGGGACAGACGAACACTGAAGCTTTCTTT
CASSLVGQTNTEAFF
>TRBJ2-6|TRBV29-1|14|.|.
TGCAGCGTTGTGGAGGGCGCTGGGGCCAACGTCCTGACTTTC
CSVVEGAGANVLTF
>TRBJ2-1|TRBV12-3/TRBV12-4|14|few|.
TGTGCCAGCAGTTTGACGGAGGCGAGGTCTGAGCAGTTCTTC
CASSLTEARSEQFF
>TRBJ1-5|TRBV20-1|13|.|TRBD1
TGCAGTGCTAGAGAGACAGGGGTTCAGCCCCAGCATTTT
CSARETGVQPQHF
>TRBJ2-5|TRBV28|16|once|TRBD2
TGTGCCAGCGACGACCAGACTAGCGGGGGGATGTATGAGCAGTACTTC
CASDDQTSGGMYEQYF
>TRBJ2-1|TRBV29-1|12|few|.
TGCAGCGAGTTGGGGGTTTACAATGAGCAGTTCTTC
CSELGVYNEQFF
>TRBJ1-2|TRBV6-5|16|.|.
TGTGCCAGCAGTTACAACCGACAGAACCTAAAGTATGGCTACACCTTC
CASSYNRQNLKYGYTF
>TRBJ2-4|TRBV4-2|14|.|.
TGTGCCAGCAGCCTGATGGACAGCCAAAACATTCAGTACTTC
CASSLMDSQNIQYF
>TRBJ1-6|TRBV21-1|17|.|.
TGTGCCAGCAGCCTCGGAGGAGGCCCGGATCCCAATTCACCCCTCCACTTT
CASSLGGGPDPNSPLHF
>TRBJ2-7|TRBV3-1|15|.|.
TGTGCCAGCAGCCAAGGTGGGCAACTCACCTACGAGCAGTACTTC
CASSQGGQLTYEQYF
>TRBJ2-5|TRBV7-2|16|.|.
TGTGCCAGCCGCGTCCCTAGGGGGGAGTACCAAGAGACCCAGTACTTC
CASRVPRGEYQETQYF
>TRBJ2-1|TRBV5-1|15|.|TRBD2
TGCGCCAGCGCGCAGACTAGCGAGTCCTACAATGAGCAGTTCTTC
CASAQTSESYNEQFF
>TRBJ1-1|TRBV5-6|13|.|.
TGTGCCAGCAGCTCCTCGCCCGACAGGGAAGCTTTCTTT
CASSSSPDREAFF
>TRBJ1-2|TRBV6-5|14|.|.
TGTGCCAGCATGGGCAGGCGAGCTAACTATGGCTACACCTTC
CASMGRRANYGYTF
>TRBJ2-1|TRBV12-3/TRBV12-4|14|.|.
TGTGCCAGCAGCCAGATAGGCCCGTACAATGAGCAGTTCTTC
CASSQIGPYNEQFF
>TRBJ1-5|TRBV6-1|15|once|.
TGTGCCAGCAGTGAGGATTGGGGAGGGCATCAGCCCCAGCATTTT
CASSEDWGGHQPQHF
>TRBJ2-2|TRBV20-1|15|.|.
TGCAGTGCTAGCCCGGGACACCCGAACACCGGGGAGCTGTTTTTT
CSASPGHPNTGELFF
>TRBJ2-1|TRBV5-6|13|.|TRBD1
TGTGCCAGCAGGGACAGGGGGCGCCGAGAGCAGTTCTTC
CASRDRGRREQFF
>TRBJ2-4|TRBV7-8|16|.|.
TGTGCCAGCAGCTTGGCCATTTGGGAGGACAAAAACATTCAGTACTTC
CASSLAIWEDKNIQYF
>TRBJ2-1|TRBV12-3/TRBV12-4|11|.|.
TGTGCCAGCAGTATCACGAGCGAGCAGTTCTTC
CASSITSEQFF
>TRBJ1-5|TRBV15|13|few|.
TGTGCCACCAGCGCCGCGACGAATCAGCCCCAGCATTTT
CATSAATNQPQHF
>TRBJ2-7|TRBV4-3|16|few|.
TGCGCCAGCAGCCAAGAGACTGCAGGGGCATCCTACGAGCAGTACTTC
CASSQETAGASYEQYF
>TRBJ1-2|TRBV7-9|14|few|.
TGTGCCAGCAGCTCCATGGACTCGGGAGATGGCTACACCTTC
CASSSMDSGDGYTF
>TRBJ1-4|TRBV6-6|15|.|.
TGTGCCAGCAGTTACTCCTCAGGGCAGGGTGAAAAACTGTTTTTT
CASSYSSGQGEKLFF
>TRBJ2-3|TRBV29-1|17|.|TRBD2
TGCAGCGCTGGAGCGGGAGCGGGTTTTGAGACCACAGATACGCAGTATTTT
CSAGAGAGFETTDTQYF
>TRBJ2-1|TRBV10-3|17|.|TRBD2
TGTGCCATCAGTGTTGGGGATGCGGGACTAGCGGGAGACGAGCAGTTCTTC
CAISVGDAGLAGDEQFF
>TRBJ1-1|TRBV20-1|15|once|.
TGCAGTGTACAGGGCGACCTCGCTATGAACACTGAAGCTTTCTTT
CSVQGDLAMNTEAFF
>TRBJ1-5|TRBV6-2/TRBV6-3|13|.|.
TGTGCCACCAGGGGTATTCGCAATCAGCCCCAGCATTTT
CATRGIRNQPQHF
>TRBJ2-5|TRBV27|13|few|.
TGTGCCAGCAGGGGACTCCAGGGAGAGACCCAGTACTTC
CASRGLQGETQYF
>TRBJ2-3|TRBV20-1|14|.|TRBD2
TGCAGTGCCCCGCGGAGAACTAGCGCAGATACGCAGTATTTT
CSAPRRTSADTQYF
>TRBJ2-3|TRBV4-3|14|.|.
TGCGCCAGCAGCCAAGACGCCAGGGAGGATACGCAGTATTTT
CASSQDAREDTQYF
>TRBJ2-7|TRBV11-2|14|.|.
TGTGCCAGCAGCTTAGGTTTCGGGGCCTACGAGCAGTACTTC
CASSLGFGAYEQYF
>TRBJ1-5|TRBV4-1|15|.|.
TGCGCCAGCAGCCAAGTCATAGGGAGCGAAGAGCCCCAGCATTTT
CASSQVIGSEEPQHF
>TRBJ2-3|TRBV6-6|15|.|.
TGTGCCAGCAGCCTTCTAGCGATAAGCACAGATACGCAGTATTTT
CASSLLAISTDTQYF
>TRBJ2-3|TRBV4-2|14|.|.
TGTGCCAGCTGCGAAGATCCGAGCACAGATACGCAGTATTTT
CASCEDPSTDTQYF
>TRBJ2-5|TRBV10-3|13|few|.
TGTGCCATCATGCAACCCTTGGAGGAGACCCAGTACTTC
CAIMQPLEETQYF
>TRBJ2-5|TRBV10-1|17|.|TRBD1
TGCGCCAGCAGTTCATCCCGGGACAGGTCCTGGGAAGAGACCCAGTACTTC
CASSSSRDRSWEETQYF